The clone carrying this T cell receptor (beta chain) was seen once. This sample was taken from a study of blood T cell repertoires in COVID-19. Study-level background: Acute-phase and convalescent COVID-19 samples originated in the United States, Italy and Spain. Sample material is recorded as cDNA or gDNA derived from T cells, B-cell-depleted T cells, or PBMCs.

Study processing details: For nucleated cells, counts were estimated from reference gene primer amplification. Some clones are missing from TCRdb's copy, which holds only in-frame ones; the method was immunoSEQ multiplex PCR. V, J and clone size are those of that table, while D and trimming were read from the DNA. The sample consists of roughly 190,000 clones, more than 85% of them appearing once. V gave up 0 bases and J gave up 7 bases; unmatched junction bases: 4. The CDR3 runs to 15 residues. Germline CDR1 MGHRA, CDR2 YSYEKL. This TCR was sampled from a woman of 80 years or more in a cohort sampled during active or convalescent COVID-19. V gene TRBV4-1 combines with J gene TRBJ1-2; 11 nucleotides line up with TRBD1. What was sequenced was peripheral blood. In nucleotides, the CDR3 is TGCGCCAGCAGCCAAGATCGGACAGGGGGCGGTGGCTACACCTTC. Protein: CASSQDRTGGGGYTF.